Included here is one TCR beta chain sequence, with context. Described treatment: roughly 18 received Ad26.COV2.S at low or high dose, single or two shots; about 5 received placebo; per-sample allocation not given. Following the first vaccine or placebo injection, samples were taken on day 63. This entry belongs to a study of Ad26.COV2.S vaccination and SARS-CoV-2 variants. Trimming cost V 5 bases and J 4 bases, with 10 bases left between them. The CDR3 sequence is 13 residues long. In germline, CDR1 is SEHNR, CDR2 FQNEAQ (reference sequence). The data were produced by immunoSEQ multiplex PCR, yet TCRdb's version contains in-frame clones alone and is incomplete. The repertoire holds under 500,000 clones, with roughly 90% as singletons.

The sample was peripheral blood, taken in a trial of Ad26.COV2.S vaccine versus placebo. This receptor was identified in a person between 18 and 60 years old who received the Ad26.COV2.S COVID-19 vaccine or a placebo. This chain joins TRBV7-9 and TRBJ2-3; no clear D gene. The CDR3 protein is CASSRGLADTQYF. DNA for the CDR3: TGTGCCAGCAGCCGTGGTCTGGCAGATACGCAGTATTTT.